This T cell receptor (beta chain) is drawn from a study of human T cells and chemical hapten exposure (dated by TCRdb to the early 2020s). Study-wide context: For sensitization, 2% DPC in acetone was applied to an approximately 2 cm by approximately 2 cm area of upper inner arm skin. Throughout the roughly 24-week study period, patients were also given weekly therapeutic DPC doses on the scalp. Patch testing was done on the upper back using Finn chambers containing 0.01% DPC, and results were scored after 6 days according to International Contact Dermatitis Research Group standards. The patient cohort, mostly female, included alopecia areata with under or over 50% scalp involvement, alopecia totalis and alopecia universalis. Libraries were combined into a pool for sequencing, and differences in TCR yield between samples came mainly from small differences in library volumes within the pool. This study followed changes in the peripheral blood TCR repertoire in vivo during primary and secondary sensitization of alopecia patients to the hapten diphenylcyclopropenone (DPC). Blood samples were taken from patients before sensitization (week 0) and then at 2, 6 and about 24 weeks after DPC sensitization. Blood for TCR sequencing was provided by twenty-nine alopecia patients at one to four time points (pre-sensitization, 2, 6 and 24 weeks).

Study-wide conclusions, independent of this receptor: Because all patients had alopecia, a presumed autoimmune disease, the immune response of the patients might differ from that of healthy individuals. The number of TCRs above 1 in 1000 frequency did not change with DPC sensitization; there was no evidence of global repertoire structure alterations. Patch test score was positively correlated with the number of PT1 expanded TCRs, with significance at thresholds 8, 16 and 32 but not at 4. Expanded TCRs formed significantly more large CDR3 similarity clusters than pre-sensitization or healthy control sets, consistent with antigen-driven responses. Repeated subsampling changed both the strength of the expansion versus patch-test correlation and the threshold at which the correlation became significant.

This clonotype was detected ten times or more. It has no known antigen specificity. There are no base qualities to consult, and no much larger clone falls within one base. In light of the paper, this sample's time point label describes: pre-sensitization, week 0. This sample's treatment or condition label indicates: therapeutic diphenylcyclopropenone sensitization with weekly scalp DPC. Blood at each patch-test visit was drawn before the patch test was applied. Patients were considered eligible if aged 18 to 70, diagnosed with alopecia and deemed suitable for DPC therapy, and patients were excluded if pregnant. Total RNA was extracted from unfractionated whole blood collected in Tempus Blood RNA tubes. Library creation used RACE. The sequencer listed for this sample is NextSeq 500. Library preparation attached unique molecular identifiers to individual cDNA molecules for quantitative, reproducible TCR counting. For every blood RNA sample, sequencing covered both the TCR alpha and TCR beta chains. The authors processed their data as follows. Samples had a median of about 96,000 TCRs, with a range from 23,224 to 690,600. V, J and CDR3 annotation of the TCR reads was carried out using the Decombinator software suite. For the PS versus PT1 abundance plots, all samples were subsampled to the same number of TCRs (28,000). TCRs were defined as expanded if absent before sensitization and observed at least eight times at the 2-week time point. Using fastp trimming at Q25 and MiXCR clonotype assembly, TCRdb reanalyzed the public sequencing data and kept in-frame beta chains. Every distinct CDR3 protein forms one entry, paired with its most common genes and DNA. TCRdb's processing, not the authors' own work, is the source of the V and J calls. Within this sample are about 98,000 distinct CDR3 sequences, with about 10% of them counted one time only. The ten largest clonotypes hold around 3.3% of the sample.

The CDR3 covers 14 residues, taking in both the cysteine and the phenylalanine. The sequence is cut down to CDR3 DNA, 42 bases in frame from base 1. At the junction V is shortened by 6 bases and J by 5 bases, with 13 bases in between. According to the germline V gene, CDR1 reads MGHDK and CDR2 reads SYGVNS. The sequence links TRBV25-1 to TRBJ2-2; TRBD2 is possibly the D segment (5 matching bases). This receptor was taken from a woman between 55 and 75 years old with alopecia areata. Some clones in this sample may be carry-over from other donors' samples. The sample here was whole blood, taken in connection with sensitization to the hapten diphenylcyclopropenone (DPC). The sequence in DNA is TGTGCCAGCAGGTACGGAGGCGCGACCGGGGAGCTGTTTTTT. Its protein is CASRYGGATGELFF. With the rest looked up from the reference TRBV25-1 and TRBJ2-2 genes rather than sequenced, the full variable domain is EADIYQTPRYLVIGTGKKITLECSQTMGHDKMYWYQQDPGMELHLIHYSYGVNSTEKGDLSSESTVSRIRTEHFPLTLESARPSHTSQYLCASRYGGATGELFFGEGSRLTVL.